This TCR beta chain was identified in a study of OX40 agonist ivuxolimab in advanced cancers. Whole-study context: Three dose-escalation patients had partial responses: one with hepatocellular carcinoma and two with cutaneous melanoma.

Profiling relied on immunoSEQ multiplex PCR, and the TCRdb table lists in-frame clones only, not all of them. The repertoire has about 15,000 clones, 82% of them found once; the top ten carry 35% to 50%. Of note for this clone: Its target is unknown. Other nucleotide sequences from this sample produce the same CDR3.

General observations from the study: Those patients achieving a partial response at 0.1-3.0 mg/kg showed among the lowest clonal expansion. Also present in some nonresponders was a low level of normalized T-cell clonal expansion.

The V gene lost 6 bases and the J gene lost 8 bases, with 16 bases spanning the gap. The CDR3 covers 13 residues. Germline V gene lookup returns CDR1 SGHAT and CDR2 FQNNGV. Patients were excluded for autoimmune disease history or systemic immunosuppression. The TCR was taken from an adult with an advanced solid tumor such as melanoma, head and neck, liver or kidney cancer. This specimen was CD4+ or CD8+ T cells sorted from blood, taken in a trial of the OX40 agonist ivuxolimab. The V and J genes are TRBV11-2 and TRBJ1-2; D unclear. The CDR3 spells CASSRLQRRGYTF. The CDR3 DNA is TGTGCCAGCAGTCGACTTCAACGCAGGGGCTACACCTTC.